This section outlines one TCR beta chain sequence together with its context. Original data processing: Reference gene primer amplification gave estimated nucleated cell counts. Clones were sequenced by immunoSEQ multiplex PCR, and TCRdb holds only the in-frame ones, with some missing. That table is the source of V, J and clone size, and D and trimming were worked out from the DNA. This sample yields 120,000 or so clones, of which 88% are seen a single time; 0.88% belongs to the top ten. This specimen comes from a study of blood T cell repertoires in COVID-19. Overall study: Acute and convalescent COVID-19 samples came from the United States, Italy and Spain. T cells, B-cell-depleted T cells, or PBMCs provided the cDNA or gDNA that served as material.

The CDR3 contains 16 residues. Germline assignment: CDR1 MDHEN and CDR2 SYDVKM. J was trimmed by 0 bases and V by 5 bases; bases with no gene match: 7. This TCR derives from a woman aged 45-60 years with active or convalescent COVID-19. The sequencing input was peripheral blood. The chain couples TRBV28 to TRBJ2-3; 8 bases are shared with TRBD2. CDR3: CASSESLAASTDTQYF. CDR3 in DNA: TGTGCCAGCAGTGAATCACTAGCGGCTAGCACAGATACGCAGTATTTT.